This T cell receptor (beta chain) was identified during a study of blood T cell repertoires in COVID-19. Trimming cost V 2 bases and J 5 bases, with 9 bases left between them. The CDR3 covers 13 residues. Germline V gives CDR1 LGHDT, CDR2 YNNKEL (reference sequence). TCRdb keeps only in-frame clones here, not all; method: immunoSEQ multiplex PCR. The sample consists of some 150,000 clones, around 84% of them appearing once. The source is a woman aged 45 to 65 in a cohort sampled during active or convalescent COVID-19. Sequenced sample: peripheral blood. The chain carries TRBV3-1 (or the pseudogene TRBV3-2) and TRBJ1-1; no clear D. CDR3 bases: TGTGCCAGCAGCCAAAATGGAGGAACTGAAGCTTTCTTT. Translation gives CASSQNGGTEAFF.